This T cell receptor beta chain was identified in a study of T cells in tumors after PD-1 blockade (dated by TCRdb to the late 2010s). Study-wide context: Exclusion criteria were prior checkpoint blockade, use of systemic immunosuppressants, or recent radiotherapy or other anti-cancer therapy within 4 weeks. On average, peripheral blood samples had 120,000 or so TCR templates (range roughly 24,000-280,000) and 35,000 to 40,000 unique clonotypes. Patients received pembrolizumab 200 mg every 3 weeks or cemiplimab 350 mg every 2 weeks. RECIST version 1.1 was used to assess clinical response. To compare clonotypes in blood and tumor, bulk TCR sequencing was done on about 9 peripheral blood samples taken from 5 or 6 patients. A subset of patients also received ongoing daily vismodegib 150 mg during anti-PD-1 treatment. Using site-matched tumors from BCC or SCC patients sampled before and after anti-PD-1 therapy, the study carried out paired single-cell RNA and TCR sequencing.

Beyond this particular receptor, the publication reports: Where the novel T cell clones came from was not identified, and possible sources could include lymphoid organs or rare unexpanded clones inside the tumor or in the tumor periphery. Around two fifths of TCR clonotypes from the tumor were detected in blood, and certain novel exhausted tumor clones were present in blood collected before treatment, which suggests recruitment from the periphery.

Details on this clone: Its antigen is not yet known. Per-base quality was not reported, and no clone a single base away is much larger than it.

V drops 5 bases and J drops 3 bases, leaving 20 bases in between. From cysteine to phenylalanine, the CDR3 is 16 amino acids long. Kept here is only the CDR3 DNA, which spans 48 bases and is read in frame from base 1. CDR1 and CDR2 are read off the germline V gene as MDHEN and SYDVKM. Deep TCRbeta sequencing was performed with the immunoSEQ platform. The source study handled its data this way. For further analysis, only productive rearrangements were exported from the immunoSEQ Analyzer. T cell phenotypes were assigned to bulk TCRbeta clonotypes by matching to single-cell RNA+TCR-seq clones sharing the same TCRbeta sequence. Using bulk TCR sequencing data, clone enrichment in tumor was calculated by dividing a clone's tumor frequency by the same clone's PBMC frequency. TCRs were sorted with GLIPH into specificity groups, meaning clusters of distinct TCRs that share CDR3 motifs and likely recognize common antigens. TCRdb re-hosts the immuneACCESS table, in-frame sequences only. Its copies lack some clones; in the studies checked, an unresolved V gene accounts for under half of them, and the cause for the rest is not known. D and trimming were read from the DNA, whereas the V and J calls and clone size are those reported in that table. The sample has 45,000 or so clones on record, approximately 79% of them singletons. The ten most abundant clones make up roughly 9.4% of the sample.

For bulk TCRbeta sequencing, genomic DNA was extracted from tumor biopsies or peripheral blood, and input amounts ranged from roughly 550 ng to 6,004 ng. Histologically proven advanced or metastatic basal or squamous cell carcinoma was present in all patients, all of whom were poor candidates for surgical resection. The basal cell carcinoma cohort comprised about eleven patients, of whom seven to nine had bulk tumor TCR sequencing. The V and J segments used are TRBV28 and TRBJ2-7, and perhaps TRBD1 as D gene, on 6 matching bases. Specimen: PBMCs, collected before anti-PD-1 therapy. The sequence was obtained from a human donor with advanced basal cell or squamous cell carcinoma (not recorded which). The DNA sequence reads TGTGCCAGCAGTGAACACAGGGAACCCCCTGGCTACGAGCAGTACTTC. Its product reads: CASSEHREPPGYEQYF.